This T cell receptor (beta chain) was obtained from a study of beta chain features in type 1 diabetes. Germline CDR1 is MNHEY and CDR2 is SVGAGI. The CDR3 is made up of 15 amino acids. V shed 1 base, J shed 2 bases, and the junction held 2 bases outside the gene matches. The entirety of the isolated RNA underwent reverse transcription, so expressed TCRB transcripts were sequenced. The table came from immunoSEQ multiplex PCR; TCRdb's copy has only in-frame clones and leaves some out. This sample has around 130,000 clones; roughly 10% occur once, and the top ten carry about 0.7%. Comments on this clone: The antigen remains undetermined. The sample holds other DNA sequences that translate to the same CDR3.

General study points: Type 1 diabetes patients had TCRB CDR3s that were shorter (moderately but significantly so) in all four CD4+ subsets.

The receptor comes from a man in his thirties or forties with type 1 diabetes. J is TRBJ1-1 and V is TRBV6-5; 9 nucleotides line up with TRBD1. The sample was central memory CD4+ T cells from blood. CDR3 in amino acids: CASSYWDRANTEAFF. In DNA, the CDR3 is TGTGCCAGCAGTTACTGGGACAGGGCCAACACTGAAGCTTTCTTT.